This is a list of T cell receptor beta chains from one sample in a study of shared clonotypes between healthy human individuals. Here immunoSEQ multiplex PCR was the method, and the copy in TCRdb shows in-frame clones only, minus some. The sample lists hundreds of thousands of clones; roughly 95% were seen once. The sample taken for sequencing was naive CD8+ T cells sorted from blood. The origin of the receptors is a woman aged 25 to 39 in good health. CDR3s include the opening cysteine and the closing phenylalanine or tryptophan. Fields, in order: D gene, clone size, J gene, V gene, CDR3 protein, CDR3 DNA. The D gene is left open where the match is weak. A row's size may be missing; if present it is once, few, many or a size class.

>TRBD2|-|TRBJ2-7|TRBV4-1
CASSQGTSYYEQYF
TGCGCCAGCAGCCAAGGGACTAGTTACTACGAGCAGTACTTC
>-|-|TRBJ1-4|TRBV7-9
CASSLGRNEKLFF
TGTGCCAGCAGCCTGGGACGGAATGAAAAACTGTTTTTT
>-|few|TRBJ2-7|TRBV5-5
CASSAPDLGYEQYF
TGTGCCAGCAGCGCCCCTGACTTAGGATACGAGCAGTACTTC
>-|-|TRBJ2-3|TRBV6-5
CASSLTEDTDTQYF
TGTGCCAGCAGTTTAACAGAAGACACAGATACGCAGTATTTT
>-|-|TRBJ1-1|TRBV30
CAWSVAITMNTEAFF
TGTGCCTGGAGTGTAGCGATTACCATGAACACTGAAGCTTTCTTT
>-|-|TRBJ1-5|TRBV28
CASSRTYSNQPQHF
TGTGCCAGCAGTCGAACTTATAGCAATCAGCCCCAGCATTTT
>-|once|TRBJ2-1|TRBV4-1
CASSLEGPGHEQFF
TGCGCCAGCAGCCTAGAGGGACCGGGACATGAGCAGTTCTTC
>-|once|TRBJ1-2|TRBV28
CASSSTVSYRVLTHYGYTF
TGTGCCAGCAGTTCGACTGTCAGCTACCGGGTCCTCACCCACTATGGCTACACCTTC
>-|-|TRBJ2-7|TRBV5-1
CASSWTPRQGFSYEQYF
TGCGCCAGCAGCTGGACCCCTCGGCAGGGGTTCTCCTACGAGCAGTACTTC
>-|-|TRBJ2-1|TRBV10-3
CAIRSDTSSYNEQFF
TGTGCCATCAGGTCGGACACGAGCTCCTACAATGAGCAGTTCTTC
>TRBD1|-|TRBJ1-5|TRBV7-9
CASSLGQGNQPQHF
TGTGCCAGCAGCCTCGGACAGGGTAATCAGCCCCAGCATTTT
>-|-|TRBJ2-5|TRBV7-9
CASTQAPRLETQYF
TGTGCCAGCACCCAAGCACCTCGCTTGGAGACCCAGTACTTC
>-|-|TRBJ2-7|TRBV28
CASSSVTSGGAAEQYF
TGTGCCAGCAGTTCAGTGACGAGCGGAGGAGCGGCCGAGCAGTACTTC
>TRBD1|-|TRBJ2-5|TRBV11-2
CASRTGAETQYF
TGTGCCAGCAGGACAGGGGCAGAGACCCAGTACTTC
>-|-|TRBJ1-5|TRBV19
CASSIWGSNQPQHF
TGTGCCAGTAGTATTTGGGGGAGCAATCAGCCCCAGCATTTT
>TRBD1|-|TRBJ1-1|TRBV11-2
CASSLDGQGWYTEAFF
TGTGCCAGCAGCTTAGACGGACAGGGGTGGTACACTGAAGCTTTCTTT